Listed below are T cell receptor beta chains from one sample, sequenced in a study of blood T cell repertoires in COVID-19. The protocol was immunoSEQ multiplex PCR, while the TCRdb copy is restricted to in-frame clones and leaves out a portion. The table records 100,000 to 150,000 clones, about 83% of them present only once. Specimen: peripheral blood. These receptors were obtained from a man aged 55 to 69 with acute or convalescent COVID-19. CDR3s include the opening cysteine and the closing phenylalanine or tryptophan.

j_gene,len,v_gene,CDR3aa
TRBJ2-7,15,TRBV3-1/TRBV3-2,CASSPRLANYYEQYF
TRBJ2-3,15,TRBV5-4,CASSPGGVRADTQYF
TRBJ2-1,14,TRBV18,CASSGQENYNEQFF
TRBJ2-2,18,TRBV5-1,CASSLVFDGTGYTGELFF
TRBJ1-1,10,TRBV6-5,CAAGEVGAFF
TRBJ2-3,16,TRBV18,CASSPRDRYNTDTQYF
TRBJ2-6,19,TRBV30,CAWAPGLFGRASGANVLTF
TRBJ2-5,12,TRBV7-9,CASSLELETQYF
TRBJ2-3,16,TRBV29-1,CSVGGVSGRGTDTQYF
TRBJ2-7,15,TRBV13,CASSLGRSISYEQYF
TRBJ2-1,15,TRBV5-1,CASSFRLDRSNEQFF
TRBJ2-2,15,TRBV10-3,CAISPDRGGAGELFF
TRBJ2-1,17,TRBV4-1,CASSEDLPSGSLNEQFF
TRBJ2-1,15,TRBV3-1/TRBV3-2,CASRWGTSGSNEQFF
TRBJ1-1,16,TRBV11-2,CASSLGGGRMNTEAFF
TRBJ2-3,17,TRBV27,CASSLSLRGTSTDTQYF
TRBJ2-3,12,TRBV9,CASSVDGNTQYF
TRBJ2-2,14,TRBV28,CASRTDPNTGELFF
TRBJ1-6,14,TRBV5-4,CASSFGQHNSPLHF
TRBJ1-6,15,TRBV30,CAWSPSRSFNSPLHF
TRBJ1-1,14,TRBV5-1,CASSGTGLNTEAFF
TRBJ1-1,13,TRBV28,CASSFALQGPAFF
TRBJ2-1,13,TRBV10-3,CAISGGRDNEQFF
TRBJ2-7,13,TRBV6-5,CASRGTSWGEQYF
TRBJ1-3,15,TRBV6-5,CASRRVGTTGNTIYF
TRBJ2-3,16,TRBV7-2,CASSKLAGGYTDTQYF
TRBJ1-1,14,TRBV29-1,CSVEEGRANTEAFF
TRBJ2-5,14,TRBV2,CASREKGQQETQYF
TRBJ1-1,14,TRBV7-6,CASSLAGSRTEAFF
TRBJ1-1,16,TRBV7-9,CASSLILGRVDTEAFF
TRBJ1-1,13,TRBV7-9,CASSLGGKGEAFF
TRBJ1-5,13,TRBV28,CASRGDRDQPQHF
TRBJ1-2,13,TRBV27,CASSFGQNYGYTF
TRBJ2-7,15,TRBV7-7,CASSVGLAGEHEQYF
TRBJ2-5,18,TRBV7-6,CASSLPLGLAEGQETQYF
TRBJ2-1,14,TRBV11-2,CASSGTSGSMVQFF
TRBJ2-2,14,TRBV19,CASSIRENTGELFF
TRBJ2-7,11,TRBV20-1,CSASDRDEQYF
TRBJ1-2,13,TRBV6-2/TRBV6-3,CASTPRVLYGYTF
TRBJ2-3,16,TRBV2,CASFPGTSGSTDTQYF
TRBJ2-1,12,TRBV2,CASSGSGNEQFF
TRBJ2-2,14,TRBV6-6,CASSWTGETGELFF
TRBJ2-7,13,TRBV27,CASSERDSYEQYF
TRBJ1-5,14,TRBV27,CASNGQGPDQPQHF
TRBJ1-5,15,TRBV28,CASITPGGYNQPQHF